This TCR beta chain was sequenced in a study of shared clonotypes between healthy human individuals. Study context: The cohort had two women and a few men, ages 18 to 49.

Regarding this clone: Its antigen is currently unknown.

As handled by the study authors: ImmunoSEQ supplied junction-only sequences lacking quality scores, so filtering was different. TCRdb's table, derived via immunoSEQ multiplex PCR, lists solely in-frame clones and lacks some. V, J and clone size are taken as reported in that table, and D and trimming were inferred from the DNA itself. The sample consists of roughly 590,000 clones, around 95% of them appearing once. V dropped 3 bases and J dropped 0; count of bases not matched to a gene: 8. CDR1 MDHEN and CDR2 SYDVKM come from the germline V gene. This CDR3 spans 19 amino acids. General study findings and limits: Generally, naive subsets came out with larger estimated richness than memory subsets.

The naive CD8 population came from CD45RO-negative cells selected for CCR7, without terminally differentiated effector memory CD45RA+ cells. This TCR came from a woman in her 30s in good health. V usage is TRBV28 and J usage is TRBJ2-1; 13 nucleotides agree with TRBD2. Sample: naive CD8+ T cells sorted from blood. The CDR3 DNA reads TGTGCCAGCAGTTTTTATGGGACTAGCGGGATTTACTCCTACAATGAGCAGTTCTTC. Protein: CASSFYGTSGIYSYNEQFF.